Following are 22 T cell receptor beta chains from one sample sequenced in a study of blood T cells in healthy people across ages. Sample-barcoded 5' priming and a J-beta primer mix drove a second PCR of roughly 7 to 11 cycles. TCRdb recomputed calls from the 5' RACE reads with MiXCR, one row per CDR3 protein. The sample holds some 1.4 million distinct CDR3 sequences, around 39% seen once. Input material: blood. The receptors derive from a woman younger than 35 in good health.

The genes are TRBV27 and TRBJ2-7, with a weak D call TRBD2 (5 bases). The CDR3 has 15 amino acids. CDR1 MNHEY and CDR2 SMNVEV come from the germline V gene (reference sequence). V was shortened by 7 bases and J by 3 bases, with 19 bases between the two germline ends. As DNA, the CDR3 is TGTGCCAGCAAGCCCTCGGGGATGGCTCTCTACGAGCAGTACTTC. Translation: CASKPSGMALYEQYF.

The CDR3 reads CASSLGRGPLNEKLFF. CDR3 in DNA: TGTGCCAGCAGTTTAGGCAGGGGGCCCCTAAATGAAAAACTGTTTTTT. This chain uses TRBV28 with TRBJ1-4, with 8 positions matching TRBD1. V shed 2 bases and J 5 bases; nucleotides not matched to a gene: 7. CDR1 and CDR2 (germline): MDHEN, SYDVKM. The length of the CDR3 is 16 residues. The variable domain in full, with the rest retrieved from reference TRBV28 and TRBJ1-4, is DVKVTQSSRYLVKRTGEKVFLECVQDMDHENMFWYRQDPGLGLRLIYFSYDVKMKEKGDIPEGYSVSREKKERFSLILESASTNQTSMYLCASSLGRGPLNEKLFFGSGTQLSVL.

V and J are TRBV10-2 and TRBJ1-6; the D gene is possibly TRBD1 (5 bases). Germline assignment: CDR1 WSHSY and CDR2 SAAADI. The CDR3 length is 15 residues. V dropped 3 bases and J dropped 9 bases, with 15 bases sitting between them. As DNA, the CDR3 is TGCGCCAGCAGTGAACAAAAGGGACGGGGTTCACCCCTCCACTTT. Translating it yields CASSEQKGRGSPLHF.

The gene calls are TRBV19 and TRBJ2-1; 14 bases align to TRBD2. The CDR3 contains 14 residues. Per germline, CDR1 LNHDA and CDR2 SQIVND (reference sequence). V was pared by 8 bases and J by 7 bases, with 4 bases of the junction left unmatched. CDR3 in DNA: TGTGCCAGTCGGACTAGCGGGGGGCGGAATGAGCAGTTCTTC. This gives the protein CASRTSGGRNEQFF.

This clonotype was counted between two and nine times. This chain links TRBV13 with TRBJ2-1; TRBD2 matches 14 bases. The V gene's germline CDR1 is PRHDT and CDR2 FYEKMQ (reference sequence). The CDR3 sequence is 15 residues long. V lost 5 bases, J lost 13 bases, and 10 bases stayed unmatched. This CDR3 reads CASSNLGLAGGPQFF. Written as DNA, the CDR3 is TGTGCCAGCAGCAACCTAGGACTAGCGGGAGGACCTCAGTTCTTC.

This clonotype was counted only a few times. V and J are TRBV28 and TRBJ1-1; 9 bases are a match to TRBD1. The CDR3 spans 13 residues. The V segment lost 10 bases and the J segment 4 bases; nucleotides outside the gene matches: 7. Germline V gene lookup returns CDR1 MDHEN and CDR2 SYDVKM. CDR3 amino acids: CATGTGWPTEAFF. The CDR3, as DNA: TGTGCCACAGGGACAGGGTGGCCCACTGAAGCTTTCTTT.

The chain employs TRBV7-9 and TRBJ2-7; D is ambiguous. The CDR3 has 15 amino acids. Germline CDR1 and CDR2: SEHNR and FQNEAQ (reference sequence). With 1 base removed from V and 6 bases from J, the gap between germline ends came to 16 bases. For the CDR3, the DNA is TGTGCCAGCAGCTTAGGGGGAAGTGGAGTAAGCGAGCAGTACTTC. Translating gives CASSLGGSGVSEQYF.

This chain uses TRBV20-1 with TRBJ2-7; TRBD2 might be the D (6 bases). The CDR3 spans 14 residues. The V gene's germline CDR1 is DFQATT and CDR2 SNEGSKA (reference sequence). Trimming removed 5 bases at V and 2 bases at J, with 16 bases between. The CDR3 protein is CSARGRGPPYEQYF. CDR3 sequence (DNA): TGCAGTGCTCGGGGGAGAGGCCCTCCCTACGAGCAGTACTTC.

As to this clonotype: At one end the junction does not follow the germline gene, possibly because of a read error. The chain combines TRBV7-2 with TRBJ2-5; 9 bases are shared with TRBD2. This CDR3 comprises 16 residues. The germline CDR1 and CDR2 sequences are SGHTA and FQGNSA. The CDR3 nucleotides are TGTGCCAGCAGCTTAGCAGCGGGAGGCGGGGGAGAGGCCCAGTACTTC. As protein: CASSLAAGGGGEAQYF. The full variable domain, completed using reference TRBV7-2 and TRBJ2-5, is GAGVSQSPSNKVTEKGKDVELRCDPISGHTALYWYRQSLGQGLEFLIYFQGNSAPDKSGLPSDRFSAERTGGSVSTLTIQRTQQEDSAVYLCASSLAAGGGGEAQYFGPGTRLLVL.

The rearrangement links TRBV2 to TRBJ1-6; TRBD1 is a possible D gene (6 bases). Germline-derived CDR1 and CDR2 are SNHLY and FYNNEI. V was trimmed by 0 bases and J by 13 bases, leaving 13 bases between them. This CDR3 has 14 amino acids. The chain's CDR3 is CASSEATGRMPLHF. The CDR3 bases are TGTGCCAGCAGTGAAGCGACAGGAAGAATGCCCCTCCACTTT.

This clonotype was picked up a small number of times. The chain combines TRBV20-1 with TRBJ2-6; D possibly matches TRBD1 or TRBD2 (5 bases each). V shed 5 bases and J shed 0 bases, with 17 bases lying between them. CDR1 DFQATT and CDR2 SNEGSKA come from the germline V gene (reference sequence). CDR3 size: 17 residues. The CDR3 spells CSASHRGTSSGANVLTF. CDR3 DNA: TGCAGTGCTTCCCATCGGGGCACGAGCTCTGGGGCCAACGTCCTGACTTTC.

This clonotype was observed a few times. This chain uses TRBV6-1 with TRBJ2-5; D gene uncertain. CDR1 and CDR2 (germline): MNHNS, SASEGT. This CDR3 has 13 amino acids. Trimming took off 6 bases at V and 1 base at J, with 9 bases between the two ends. CDR3 coding DNA: TGTGCCAGCAGAGGCATAATCCAAGAGACCCAGTACTTC. Its protein product is CASRGIIQETQYF.

This clonotype was found a few times. The J gene is TRBJ2-3, the V gene TRBV9; D is possibly TRBD1 or TRBD2 (5 bases each). Trimming removed 0 bases from V and 2 bases from J, with 10 bases in between. The germline gives CDR1 SGDLS, CDR2 YYNGEE. CDR3 length: 15 residues. The DNA for the CDR3 is TGTGCCAGCAGCGTAGTTGTGGGGACCACAGATACGCAGTATTTT. The encoded protein is CASSVVVGTTDTQYF.

With respect to this clonotype: Its ends do not fully match the called genes, so a read error is possible. The rearrangement joins TRBV18 to TRBJ1-2, with D tentatively TRBD1 (5 bases). There are 16 residues in the CDR3. Looked up from germline, CDR1 is KGHSH and CDR2 is LQKENI. CDR3 DNA sequence: TGTGTCAGCTCACCCACCATGACTTTAGGGGACTATGGCTACACCTTC. This gives the protein CVSSPTMTLGDYGYTF.

V and J are TRBV11-2 and TRBJ2-1; TRBD2 matches at 14 bases. This CDR3 spans 17 amino acids. Germline CDR1 is SGHAT and CDR2 is FQNNGV. V shed 2 bases, J shed 6 bases, and the junction held 6 bases outside the gene matches. The CDR3 loop reads CASSLLGLAGDPNEQFF. CDR3 DNA sequence: TGTGCCAGCAGCTTACTGGGACTAGCGGGGGACCCCAATGAGCAGTTCTTC.

This chain links TRBV6-6 with TRBJ2-1; the match to TRBD2 covers 9 bases. The CDR3 loop spans 14 amino acids. The ends lost 11 bases at V and 8 bases at J; junction bases unmatched: 13. The V gene's germline CDR1 is MNHNY and CDR2 SVGAGI (reference sequence). The CDR3 DNA follows: TGTGCCGTTGGTGGGCGGGAGGGCCCCTATGAGCAGTTCTTC. It specifies CAVGGREGPYEQFF.

This clonotype has more than one count but fewer than ten. This chain joins TRBV7-9 and TRBJ2-3; D possibly corresponds to TRBD1 (6 bases). V lost 5 bases to trimming and J lost 0 bases, with 12 bases between them. Germline V lookup: CDR1 SEHNR, CDR2 FQNEAQ (reference sequence). This CDR3 is built from 15 residues. The CDR3 DNA is TGTGCCAGCAGCGTCGGGACATCTAGCACAGATACGCAGTATTTT. This sequence encodes CASSVGTSSTDTQYF. Looking up the rest from reference TRBV7-9 and TRBJ2-3 gives the full variable domain: DTGVSQNPRHKITKRGQNVTFRCDPISEHNRLYWYRQTLGQGPEFLTYFQNEAQLEKSRLLSDRFSAERPKGSFSTLEIQRTEQGDSAMYLCASSVGTSSTDTQYFGPGTRLTVL.

This chain links TRBV3-1 with TRBJ2-3, with 7 bases identical to TRBD1. This CDR3 has 16 amino acids. Unmatched junction bases numbered 7, after V lost 4 bases and J lost 0 bases. Germline assignment: CDR1 LGHDT and CDR2 YNNKEL (reference sequence). CDR3 in amino acids: CASSRHRGVSTDTQYF. In nucleotides, the CDR3 is TGTGCCAGCAGCCGCCACAGGGGCGTCAGCACAGATACGCAGTATTTT.

The chain uses TRBV6-5 and TRBJ1-2, with D possibly being TRBD1 (5 bases). V lost 2 bases and J lost 7, with 29 bases in between. Germline V gene sequence: CDR1 MNHEY, CDR2 SVGAGI. There are 19 residues in the CDR3. In nucleotides, the CDR3 is TGTGCCAGCAGTTACATACTCGGCAGATCTCGGGGGGACGCGGGTGGCTACACCTTC. It specifies CASSYILGRSRGDAGGYTF.

On this clonotype: One junction end disagrees with the germline gene, perhaps due to a read error. V gene TRBV6-6 combines with J gene TRBJ1-1; 7 nucleotides line up with TRBD1. CDR1 is MNHNY, CDR2 SVGAGI, per germline (reference sequence). The CDR3 totals 12 residues. The CDR3 nucleotides read TGTGCCAGCAGTGAGGGACAGACTGAAGTTTTCTTT. It specifies CASSEGQTEVFF.

The chain is built from TRBV5-1 and TRBJ1-2; no clear D. Germline V gene sequence: CDR1 SGHRS, CDR2 YFSETQ. V shed 3 bases and J shed 8 bases, with 17 bases lying between them. This CDR3 has 14 residues. CDR3 sequence: CASSSEGLSGGYTF. The CDR3 coding sequence is TGCGCCAGCAGCTCCGAAGGACTAAGTGGCGGCTACACCTTC.

The chain has TRBV7-8 and TRBJ1-2, with TRBD1 matching 7 bases. The CDR3 sequence is 14 residues long. Germline trimming cut 6 bases from V and 2 bases from J; bases unmatched to any gene: 6. Germline V gives CDR1 SGHVS, CDR2 FQNEAQ. This chain's CDR3 is CASRSSRGNYGYTF. The CDR3 nucleotides read TGTGCCAGCAGATCCTCCAGGGGGAACTATGGCTACACCTTC.